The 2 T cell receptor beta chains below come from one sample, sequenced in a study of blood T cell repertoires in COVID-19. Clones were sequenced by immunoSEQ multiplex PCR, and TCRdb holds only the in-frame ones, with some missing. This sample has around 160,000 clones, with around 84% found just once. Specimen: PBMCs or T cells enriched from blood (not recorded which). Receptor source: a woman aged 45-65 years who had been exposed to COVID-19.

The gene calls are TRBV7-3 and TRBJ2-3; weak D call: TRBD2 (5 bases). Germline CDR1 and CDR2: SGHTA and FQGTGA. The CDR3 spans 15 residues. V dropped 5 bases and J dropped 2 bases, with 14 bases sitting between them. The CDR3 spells CASSPAGHDTDTQYF. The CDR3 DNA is TGTGCCAGCAGCCCGGCGGGTCACGACACAGATACGCAGTATTTT.

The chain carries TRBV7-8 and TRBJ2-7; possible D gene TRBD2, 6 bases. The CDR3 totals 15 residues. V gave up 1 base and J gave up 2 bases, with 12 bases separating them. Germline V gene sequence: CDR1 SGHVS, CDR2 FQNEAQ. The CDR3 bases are TGTGCCAGCAGCTTAGGCTATAGCGGAACCTACGAGCAGTACTTC. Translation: CASSLGYSGTYEQYF.